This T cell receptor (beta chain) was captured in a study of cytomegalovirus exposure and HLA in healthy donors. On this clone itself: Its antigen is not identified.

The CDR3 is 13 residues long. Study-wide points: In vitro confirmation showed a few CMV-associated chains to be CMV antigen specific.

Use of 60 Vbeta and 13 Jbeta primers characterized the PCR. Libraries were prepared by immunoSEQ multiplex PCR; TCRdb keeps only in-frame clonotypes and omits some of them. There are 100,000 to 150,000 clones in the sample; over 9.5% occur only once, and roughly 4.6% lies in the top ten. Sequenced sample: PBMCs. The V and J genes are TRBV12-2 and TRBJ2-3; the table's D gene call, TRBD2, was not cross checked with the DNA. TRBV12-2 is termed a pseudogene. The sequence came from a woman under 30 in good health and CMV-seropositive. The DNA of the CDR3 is TGTGCAAGTCCTAGCGGGGGCACAGATACGCAGTATTTT. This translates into CASPSGGTDTQYF.